A single sample is the source of the 28 T cell receptor beta chains below, sequenced in a study of spatial heterogeneity in lung cancer. The time point was: sample taken at primary tumor resection. Material for sequencing was whole RNA from tumor, nontumor lung or frozen PBMC, left unsorted. Each CDR3 protein gets one entry after TCRdb re-called the 5' RACE reads with MiXCR. The sample carries over 4,000 distinct CDR3 sequences, 24% recorded once. Source: PBMCs, taken at surgery. These receptors came from a female donor with early-stage non-small cell lung cancer.

This clonotype is labeled as medium-sized (0.01 to 0.1%). This beta chain was picked up by a library intended for alpha chains and is off target, so its count carries little meaning. This chain joins TRBV7-9 and TRBJ2-3; 14 bases align to TRBD2. Trimming at V came to 6 bases and at J to 5 bases, leaving 7 bases not matched to a gene. The CDR3 extends over 16 amino acids. The germline gives CDR1 SEHNR, CDR2 FQNEAQ (reference sequence). CDR3 residues: CASSLGTSGRGDTQYF. CDR3 nucleotide sequence: TGTGCCAGCAGTCTAGGGACTAGCGGGAGAGGAGATACGCAGTATTTT.

A note on this clonotype: Being off target in a library aimed at alpha chains, this beta chain has a size of little meaning. V and J are TRBV7-3 and TRBJ2-1; possibly TRBD1 for D (6 bases). Germline V gives CDR1 SGHTA, CDR2 FQGTGA. The CDR3 is made up of 16 amino acids. V was clipped by 4 bases and J by 4 bases, with 17 bases between them. The CDR3 loop reads CASSSNGGWTYNEQFF. The CDR3, as DNA: TGTGCCAGCAGCTCTAATGGGGGCTGGACTTACAATGAGCAGTTCTTC.

This clonotype was seen more than once but under ten times. This beta chain lies outside the target of a library built for alpha chains; its clone size means little. The genes are TRBV12-3 or TRBV12-4 and TRBJ2-6; a weak D match, TRBD1 (5 bases). This CDR3 region has 16 residues. Trimming pared 11 bases from V and 0 bases from J, leaving 17 bases between. The CDR3 region has the DNA TGTGCCGGGGCCAGGGCCGTTTACTCTGGGGCCAACGTCCTGACTTTC. Translating it yields CAGARAVYSGANVLTF.

Regarding this clonotype: Since it is a stray read in a library aimed at alpha chains, this beta chain has a size that is not meaningful. The rearrangement links TRBV3-1 to TRBJ1-2; the D gene is possibly TRBD1 (5 bases). Trimming pared 2 bases from V and 2 bases from J, leaving 12 bases between. Germline CDR1 LGHDT, CDR2 YNNKEL (reference sequence). CDR3 length: 15 residues. CDR3 protein: CASSQPGTVNYGYTF. CDR3 nucleotide sequence: TGTGCCAGCAGCCAACCCGGGACGGTCAACTATGGCTACACCTTC.

In this sample, this clonotype is medium-sized. The library was built for alpha chains, so this beta chain is an off-target read and its size means little. The gene calls are TRBV27 and TRBJ2-7, with 9 bases identical to TRBD1. Per the germline V gene, CDR1 is MNHEY and CDR2 is SMNVEV (reference sequence). The V and J ends lost 5 bases and 3 bases, in that order; junction bases with no gene match: 11. The CDR3 has 16 residues. The CDR3, as DNA: TGTGCCAGCAGTCCCCGAAGGACAGGGGCGAACTACGAGCAGTACTTC. It specifies CASSPRRTGANYEQYF.

As regards this clonotype: This beta chain appears as a stray read in a library generated for alpha chains; its size is not informative. CDR3 region: CASSFTSDTEAFF. The CDR3, as DNA: TGTGCCAGCAGTTTCACCAGCGACACTGAAGCTTTCTTT. The rearrangement uses TRBV28 and TRBJ1-1; D is uncertain. Trimming pared 3 bases from V and 3 bases from J, leaving 8 bases between. This CDR3 region has 13 residues. Germline CDR1 MDHEN, CDR2 SYDVKM.

By frequency in the sample, this clonotype is medium-sized. For a library built for alpha chains, this beta chain is a stray read; little rests on its size. This chain uses TRBV27 with TRBJ2-2, with 12 positions matching TRBD2. Germline assignment: CDR1 MNHEY and CDR2 SMNVEV (reference sequence). CDR3 length equals 18 residues. V lost 3 bases to trimming and J lost 4 bases; unmatched junction nucleotides: 9. DNA of the CDR3: TGTGCCAGCAGTTTTTTGCTAGCGGGAGGGAGTCCCACCGGGGAGCTGTTTTTT. It translates to CASSFLLAGGSPTGELFF.

Comment on this clonotype: With the library built for alpha chains, this beta chain is off target and its frequency is not meaningful. The rearrangement uses TRBV28 and TRBJ2-7; weak D call: TRBD2 (6 bases). V was trimmed by 5 bases and J by 7 bases, leaving 21 bases between them. Germline-derived CDR1 and CDR2 are MDHEN and SYDVKM. The CDR3 is 15 residues long. In nucleotides, the CDR3 is TGTGCCAGCAGTGGCCGGGCCCCAGTACGGGGGGAGCAGTACTTC. Protein product: CASSGRAPVRGEQYF.

There are a few counts of this clonotype. This beta chain is a stray sequence in a library constructed for alpha chains; its clone size is not meaningful. The genes are TRBV11-2 and TRBJ2-7, with TRBD1 identical over 10 bases. The germline V gene has CDR1 SGHAT and CDR2 FQNNGV. The CDR3 has 16 amino acids. Trimming cost V 4 bases and J 2 bases; bases outside gene matches: 8. CDR3 coding DNA: TGTGCCAGCAGCTCCCCCCGGGACAGGGGACCCTACGAGCAGTACTTC. Translated, it gives CASSSPRDRGPYEQYF.

This clonotype is termed medium-sized (0.01 to 0.1%). At one end the junction does not follow the germline gene, possibly because of a read error. A library prepared for alpha chains yielded this beta chain as an off-target read; its size is of little meaning. The chain combines TRBV7-7 with TRBJ2-1, with 8 bases lining up with TRBD2. The CDR3 totals 14 residues. The germline V gene encodes CDR1 SSHAT and CDR2 FNYEAQ (reference sequence). The CDR3 is CASSSTSGYNEQFF. The CDR3 nucleotides read TGTGCTAGCAGCAGTACTAGCGGCTACAATGAGCAGTTCTTC.

This clonotype was seen only a few times. This beta chain was picked up by a library intended for alpha chains and is off target, so its count carries little meaning. The genes are TRBV3-1 and TRBJ2-7; D ambiguous. Looked up from germline, CDR1 is LGHDT and CDR2 is YNNKEL (reference sequence). Trimming took 3 bases from V and 2 from J, leaving 11 bases between them. CDR3 length: 14 residues. CDR3 sequence (DNA): TGTGCCAGCAGCCAGGCTTATTTGACCTACGAGCAGTACTTC. It translates to CASSQAYLTYEQYF.

Points on this clonotype: This beta chain came through as a stray read in a library set up for alpha chains, and its size says little. The J gene is TRBJ1-2, the V gene TRBV10-3; D is perhaps TRBD1 (5 bases). CDR1 and CDR2 (germline): ENHRY, SYGVKD. Between the trimmed V and J ends, which lost 2 bases and 4 bases, there was a span of 11 bases. The CDR3 spans 14 residues. The CDR3, as DNA: TGTGCCATCAGTGAGAATCAGGGTAGCTATGGCTACACCTTC. Translation: CAISENQGSYGYTF.

In its sample, this clonotype ranks as medium-sized. Found in a library prepared for alpha chains, this beta chain is an off-target read, and its abundance has little meaning. The genes are TRBV7-2 and TRBJ2-3, with D possibly matching TRBD2 (6 bases). CDR3 length equals 13 residues. V was pared by 2 bases and J by 6 bases, with 9 bases between. The germline V gene encodes CDR1 SGHTA and CDR2 FQGNSA. For the CDR3, the DNA is TGTGCCAGCAGCTTATCGGGGAGGGATACGCAGTATTTT. As protein: CASSLSGRDTQYF. Full variable domain (remainder filled in from reference TRBV7-2 and TRBJ2-3): GAGVSQSPSNKVTEKGKDVELRCDPISGHTALYWYRQSLGQGLEFLIYFQGNSAPDKSGLPSDRFSAERTGGSVSTLTIQRTQQEDSAVYLCASSLSGRDTQYFGPGTRLTVL.

Notes on this clonotype: This beta chain is a stray read from a library made for alpha chains; its abundance is not meaningful. The chain's CDR3 is CASSQGIAVYEQYF. Here the CDR3 DNA reads TGTGCCAGCAGCCAAGGTATAGCGGTCTACGAGCAGTACTTC. V gene TRBV3-1 combines with J gene TRBJ2-7; possible D gene TRBD2, 6 bases. Germline CDR1 is LGHDT and CDR2 is YNNKEL (reference sequence). The CDR3 covers 14 residues. Trimming stripped 1 base from V and 3 bases from J, with 10 bases between.

This clonotype is medium-sized. The size of this beta chain means little, since it is a stray read in a library made for alpha chains. The CDR3 DNA reads TGTGCCAGCAGATCTCCGGACAGGGCGAACTACGAGCAGTACTTC. It encodes CASRSPDRANYEQYF. This chain connects TRBV6-2 or TRBV6-3 to TRBJ2-7, with TRBD1 matching over 8 bases. This CDR3 spans 15 amino acids. Germline V gives CDR1 MNHEY, CDR2 SVGEGT. V lost 6 bases and J lost 3; bases outside the gene matches: 10.

By sample share, this clonotype is medium-sized. Because the library targeted alpha chains, this beta chain is an off-target read whose size means little. CDR3 in DNA: TGTGCCAGCAGTTTTTCACAGGGGTACGAGCAGTACTTC. Encoded protein: CASSFSQGYEQYF. The chain carries TRBV27 and TRBJ2-7, with 7 bases matching TRBD1. CDR1 and CDR2 (germline): MNHEY, SMNVEV (reference sequence). Trimming took 3 bases from V and 4 from J; bases not matched to a gene: 3. CDR3 length: 13 amino acids.

In this sample, this clonotype is medium-sized. As an off-target read in a library built for alpha chains, this beta chain has a frequency of little significance. The rearrangement uses TRBV10-3 and TRBJ2-7; 7 bases are shared with TRBD1. Trimming at V came to 7 bases and at J to 5 bases, leaving 8 bases not matched to a gene. CDR3 size: 13 residues. Per germline, CDR1 ENHRY and CDR2 SYGVKD. The DNA of the CDR3 is TGTGCCATCACCCAGACAGGGAACGACGAGCAGTACTTC. This sequence encodes CAITQTGNDEQYF.

This clonotype showed up just a few times. This beta chain appears as a stray read in a library generated for alpha chains; its size is not informative. DNA of the CDR3: TGTGCCAGCAGTTACTGGGCCAGACACACAGATACGCAGTATTTT. Protein product: CASSYWARHTDTQYF. J is TRBJ2-3 and V is TRBV6-2 or TRBV6-3; no firm D call. CDR1 is MNHEY and CDR2 is SVGEGT in the germline V gene. The V end lost 1 base, the J end lost 2 bases, and 10 bases lay between the germline ends. This CDR3 contains 15 residues.

A few counts support this clonotype. This beta chain appears as a stray read in a library generated for alpha chains; its size is not informative. V is TRBV7-6 and J is TRBJ2-5; TRBD2 aligns across 7 bases. J gave up 4 bases and V 3 bases, and 5 bases lay outside the gene matches. The CDR3 is 14 amino acids. The germline V gene has CDR1 SGHVS and CDR2 FNYEAQ. The CDR3 region has the DNA TGTGCCAGCAGCTTGTCCGGGGAGGGAGAGACCCAGTACTTC. Translated, it gives CASSLSGEGETQYF.

This clonotype has a handful of counts. This beta chain lies outside the target of a library built for alpha chains; its clone size means little. This chain uses TRBV6-6 with TRBJ2-5, with 9 nucleotides matching TRBD1. The CDR3 is 14 amino acids. The germline V gene has CDR1 MNHNY and CDR2 SVGAGI (reference sequence). The V and J ends lost 11 bases and 5 bases, in that order; junction bases with no gene match: 12. CDR3 in amino acids: CAPGRTGGEETQYF. In DNA, the CDR3 is TGTGCCCCGGGGAGAACAGGGGGCGAGGAGACCCAGTACTTC.

In the case of this clonotype: This beta chain turned up in a library designed for alpha chains; as an off-target read, its abundance says little. J is TRBJ1-6 and V is TRBV3-1; possibly TRBD1 for D (5 bases). Per the germline V gene, CDR1 is LGHDT and CDR2 is YNNKEL (reference sequence). V gave up 8 bases and J gave up 8 bases, with 10 bases separating them. This CDR3 contains 12 residues. The CDR3 here is CASGTGHSPLHF. In DNA form, the CDR3 reads TGTGCCAGCGGCACGGGACATTCACCCCTCCACTTT.

This clonotype is medium-sized within its sample. The library was designed around alpha chains, so this beta chain is a stray read whose abundance carries little weight. J is TRBJ2-2 and V is TRBV20-1; no clear D. Between the trimmed V and J ends, which lost 0 bases and 4 bases, there was a span of 9 bases. Germline V lookup: CDR1 DFQATT, CDR2 SNEGSKA (reference sequence). This CDR3 comprises 14 residues. The CDR3 reads CSARDLDLTGELFF. CDR3 coding DNA: TGCAGTGCTAGAGATTTGGACCTCACCGGGGAGCTGTTTTTT.

As concerns this clonotype: This beta chain appears as a stray read in a library generated for alpha chains; its size is not informative. This chain connects TRBV5-5 to TRBJ1-4, with D tentatively TRBD1 (5 bases). The V and J ends lost 4 bases and 16 bases respectively, with 14 bases between them. CDR1 SGHKS and CDR2 YYEKEE come from the germline V gene (reference sequence). The CDR3 is made up of 11 amino acids. As DNA, the CDR3 is TGTGCCAGCAGCCAGGGCGGGACCTGGTTTTTT. This codes for CASSQGGTWFF.

Details on this clonotype: This beta chain slipped into a library made for alpha chains as a stray read, so its size is not meaningful. V is TRBV29-1 and J is TRBJ1-1, with D maybe TRBD1 (6 bases). The germline CDR1 and CDR2 sequences are SQVTM and ANQGSEA. The length of the CDR3 is 12 residues. V lost 7 bases and J 10 bases, leaving 19 bases between the germline ends. CDR3 sequence: CSALTIDRRAFF. The CDR3 DNA reads as TGCAGCGCTCTGACCATAGACAGGAGAGCTTTCTTT. Combining the CDR3 with reference TRBV29-1 and TRBJ1-1 gives the whole variable domain SAVISQKPSRDICQRGTSLTIQCQVDSQVTMMFWYRQQPGQSLTLIATANQGSEATYESGFVIDKFPISRPNLTFSTLTVSNMSPEDSSIYLCSALTIDRRAFFGQGTRLTVV.

This clonotype appeared a few times. This beta chain is a stray read from a library made for alpha chains; its abundance is not meaningful. This chain links TRBV28 with TRBJ2-3; D tentatively reads TRBD1 or TRBD2 (5 bases each). The CDR3 is made up of 15 amino acids. The V end lost 4 bases, the J end lost 1 base, and 12 bases lay between the germline ends. Germline-derived CDR1 and CDR2 are MDHEN and SYDVKM. The CDR3 DNA sequence: TGTGCCAGCAGTTCTGGGGGAGCCCGCACAGATACGCAGTATTTT. This codes for CASSSGGARTDTQYF.

About this clonotype itself: For a library built for alpha chains, this beta chain is a stray read; little rests on its size. The chain links TRBV27 to TRBJ2-3, with no clear D. The CDR3 has 14 residues. V dropped 5 bases and J dropped 6 bases, with 15 bases sitting between them. From germline, CDR1 is MNHEY and CDR2 SMNVEV (reference sequence). This CDR3 is CASSDHTRPDTQYF. CDR3 nucleotides: TGTGCCAGCAGTGACCACACCCGACCGGATACGCAGTATTTT.

This clonotype was recorded a few times. Since the library was made to target alpha chains, this beta chain is a stray read and its abundance is not meaningful. The rearrangement links TRBV12-3 or TRBV12-4 to TRBJ2-1; D could derive from TRBD1 or TRBD2 (5 bases each). This CDR3 spans 15 amino acids. V gave up 5 bases and J gave up 7 bases, with 18 bases separating them. The CDR3 DNA is TGTGCCAGCAGTCCTCTTGGGACCATCGGTAATGAGCAGTTCTTC. Translation: CASSPLGTIGNEQFF.

By sample fraction, this clonotype is medium-sized (0.01 to 0.1%). This beta chain slipped into a library made for alpha chains as a stray read, so its size is not meaningful. The chain employs TRBV7-2 and TRBJ1-5; 8 bases are a match to TRBD1. The CDR3 runs 16 residues. The junction had 16 bases not matched to a gene; V was cut back by 5 bases and J by 10 bases. From germline, CDR1 is SGHTA and CDR2 FQGNSA. The CDR3 bases are TGTGCCAGCAGCCCCCAGGACAGGGTCGGATTGAGCCCCCAGCATTTT. Translation gives CASSPQDRVGLSPQHF.